The entry below describes one TCR beta chain. The data stem from a study of blood T cell repertoires in COVID-19. Study details: Sites in the United States, Italy and Spain provided acute and convalescent COVID-19 samples.

Profiled with immunoSEQ multiplex PCR; TCRdb holds only in-frame clones, not every one. The sample holds around 100,000 clones, about 86% seen once. V shed 4 bases, J shed 16 bases, and the junction held 11 bases outside the gene matches. The CDR3 contains 12 residues. Germline assignment: CDR1 SGHKS and CDR2 YYEKEE (reference sequence). V usage is TRBV5-5 and J usage is TRBJ2-4; 7 bases are a match to TRBD1. The TCR originated in a woman of 80 years or more with active or convalescent COVID-19. Source material: peripheral blood. This CDR3 is CASSRDSGWEYF. DNA for the CDR3: TGTGCCAGCAGCCGGGACAGTGGGTGGGAATACTTC.